These 24 T cell receptor beta chains were sequenced from one sample in a study of prognosis after radiotherapy for stage I lung cancer. Two-round multiplex PCR amplified TCR beta CDR3 from genomic DNA. Primers were specific to each TRBV and TRBJ gene in first-round PCR. TCRdb processed the multiplex PCR reads anew with MiXCR; each CDR3 protein has one entry. This table holds roughly 13,000 distinct CDR3 sequences, 30% found once. Material: PBMCs, obtained before or after stereotactic body radiation therapy (not recorded which). The receptor source for this set is a donor of 50 years or more with non-small cell lung cancer.

By share, this clonotype ranks as medium-sized. The V and J genes are TRBV6-1 and TRBJ2-3; 8 bases are shared with TRBD1. V trimming: 7 bases; J trimming: 6 bases; junction bases outside the gene matches: 6. The germline V gene encodes CDR1 MNHNS and CDR2 SASEGT. This CDR3 comprises 13 residues. The CDR3 nucleotides read TGTGCCAGCATTCCCCACAGGGGGGATACGCAGTATTTT. Protein sequence: CASIPHRGDTQYF.

This clonotype was found many times. V is TRBV12-3 or TRBV12-4 and J is TRBJ2-3; 9 bases align to TRBD1. V trimming: 7 bases; J trimming: 2 bases; junction bases outside the gene matches: 10. The CDR3 extends over 16 amino acids. The CDR3 DNA sequence: TGTGCCAGCAAGACAACCCGGGACAGGGCCACAGATACGCAGTATTTT. This translates into CASKTTRDRATDTQYF.

This clonotype has at least ten counts. The rearrangement links TRBV4-1 to TRBJ2-6; 7 bases line up with TRBD1. This CDR3 contains 19 residues. The V segment lost 4 bases and the J segment 4 bases; nucleotides outside the gene matches: 16. The germline V gene has CDR1 MGHRA and CDR2 YSYEKL. The CDR3 is CASSLLEVGQGDGANVLTF. The CDR3 DNA is TGCGCCAGCAGCCTCCTAGAAGTTGGGCAGGGGGACGGGGCCAACGTCCTGACTTTC.

This clonotype was observed many times. The chain recombines TRBV5-6 with TRBJ1-5; D is possibly TRBD1 (5 bases). The CDR3 consists of 13 residues. The germline CDR1 and CDR2 sequences are SGHDT and YYEEEE. V lost 4 bases, J lost 6 bases, and 11 bases lay in between. CDR3 residues: CASSQGSGQPQHF. For the CDR3, the DNA is TGTGCCAGCAGCCAGGGTTCGGGTCAGCCCCAGCATTTT.

This clonotype has ten or more counts. The gene calls are TRBV30 and TRBJ2-5; no firm D call. This CDR3 has 12 residues. From germline, CDR1 is GTSNPN and CDR2 SVGIG (reference sequence). V lost 3 bases and J lost 5, with 10 bases in between. The CDR3 DNA reads TGTGCCTGGAGCATCACTGGGGAGACCCAGTACTTC. It specifies CAWSITGETQYF.

As to this clonotype: A read error is likely here: a far larger clone is one base away. This rearrangement joins TRBV10-3 to TRBJ1-5; TRBD1 is a possible D gene (5 bases). The germline V and J ends were trimmed by 10 bases and 0 bases, with 22 bases remaining between them. The CDR3 spans 17 residues. The V gene's germline CDR1 is ENHRY and CDR2 SYGVKD. The CDR3 region is CATRSRLDSVSNQPQHF. The CDR3 DNA sequence: TGTGCCACCAGGAGTCGCTTAGACAGTGTTAGCAATCAGCCCCAGCATTTT.

By share, this clonotype ranks as medium-sized (0.01 to 0.1%). The gene calls are TRBV9 and TRBJ2-1; TRBD1 might be the D (6 bases). V dropped 3 bases and J dropped 1 base, with 8 bases sitting between them. Germline assignment: CDR1 SGDLS and CDR2 YYNGEE. The CDR3 consists of 14 residues. The CDR3, as DNA: TGTGCCAGCAGCGGGGGGCAGTCCTACAATGAGCAGTTCTTC. Translation gives CASSGGQSYNEQFF.

Many counts were recorded for this clonotype. The chain has TRBV5-8 and TRBJ2-1; 13 bases map to TRBD2. The germline V gene has CDR1 SGHTS and CDR2 YDEGEE. The CDR3 covers 16 residues. V shed 0 bases and J 8 bases; nucleotides not matched to a gene: 5. The CDR3 nucleotides read TGTGCCAGCAGCTTGGGATTCGGACTAGCGGGAGATGAGCAGTTCTTC. It is translated as CASSLGFGLAGDEQFF.

This clonotype has a handful of counts. Since a far larger clone is one base different, this is likely a read error. The chain joins TRBV2 to TRBJ2-5, with D perhaps matching TRBD2 (6 bases). The J call may not be correct, given that the DNA end is closer to TRBJ2-1. This CDR3 spans 15 amino acids. Germline V gene sequence: CDR1 SNHLY, CDR2 FYNNEI. CDR3 DNA: TGTGCCAGCAGTGAGGCGGGGCGAACCGACAATGAGCAGTTCTTC. Protein product: CASSEAGRTDNEQFF.

This clonotype occurred many times. This sequence joins TRBV19 and TRBJ1-1; D unresolved. Trimming took off 3 bases at V and 0 bases at J, with 5 bases between the two ends. Germline-derived CDR1 and CDR2 are LNHDA and SQIVND (reference sequence). This CDR3 has 13 amino acids. The CDR3 sequence: CASSMSLNTEAFF. CDR3 bases: TGTGCCAGTAGTATGTCCCTGAACACTGAAGCTTTCTTT.

This clonotype was detected many times. The V gene is TRBV18, the J gene TRBJ1-1, with D possibly TRBD1 on 5 matching bases. Germline CDR1 and CDR2: KGHSH and LQKENI. CDR3 length: 12 residues. V was clipped by 6 bases and J by 7 bases, with 12 bases between them. The CDR3: CASSGALIEAFF. The CDR3 DNA is TGTGCCAGCTCCGGGGCCTTAATTGAAGCTTTCTTT.

This clonotype was counted many times. The chain combines TRBV2 with TRBJ2-5; D call uncertain. The CDR3 has 14 amino acids. The germline V gene has CDR1 SNHLY and CDR2 FYNNEI. Trimming shortened V by 1 base and J by 5 bases, and 11 bases separated the two germline ends. CDR3 sequence: CASSEGTFGETQYF. CDR3 in DNA: TGTGCCAGCAGTGAAGGCACCTTCGGCGAGACCCAGTACTTC.

A note on this clonotype: This probably arose from a read error, given a far larger clone one base away. This rearrangement joins TRBV7-2 to TRBJ2-7; 9 positions match TRBD2. The length of the CDR3 is 16 residues. Germline CDR1 reads SGHTA; CDR2 reads FQGNSA. With V trimmed by 1 base and J by 7 bases, 11 bases remained unmatched. DNA of the CDR3: TGTGCCAGCAGCTTAGTCGGCGGGAGGGCGTGGAATGAGCAGTACTTC. Amino acids: CASSLVGGRAWNEQYF.

On this clonotype itself: A far larger clone is one base from this, pointing to a likely read error. The chain combines TRBV6-6 with TRBJ2-1; weak D call: TRBD2 (5 bases). The CDR3 spans 15 residues. The germline V and J ends were trimmed by 2 bases and 1 base, with 9 bases remaining between them. The germline V gene has CDR1 MNHNY and CDR2 SVGAGI (reference sequence). CDR3 nucleotides: TGTGCCAGCAGTTACGGGAGAAGATCCTACAATGAGCAGTTCTTC. It yields the protein CASSYGRRSYNEQFF.

This clonotype occurred many times. The V call is TRBV28, the J call TRBJ2-2, with a tentative D call TRBD2 (5 bases). The CDR3 runs 14 residues. With 5 bases removed from V and 5 bases from J, the gap between germline ends came to 12 bases. From germline, CDR1 is MDHEN and CDR2 SYDVKM. The CDR3 region has the DNA TGTGCCAGCAGTCCCACACTAGAAACCGGGGAGCTGTTTTTT. This codes for CASSPTLETGELFF.

By share of the sample, this clonotype is large. The CDR3 DNA reads TGCAGTGCTCCCGCGGGACTAGCGGGAGGGCCAGGAAATGAGCAGTTCTTC. Residues: CSAPAGLAGGPGNEQFF. The rearrangement links TRBV20-1 to TRBJ2-1; TRBD2 matches 16 bases. The CDR3 sequence is 17 residues long. Trimming took 5 bases from V and 7 from J; bases not matched to a gene: 11. The germline CDR1 and CDR2 sequences are DFQATT and SNEGSKA (reference sequence).

This clonotype was found many times. The chain is built from TRBV29-1 and TRBJ1-5; tentatively, D is TRBD1 (5 bases). Germline lookup yields CDR1 SQVTM and CDR2 ANQGSEA. V gave up 4 bases and J gave up 6 bases, with 13 bases separating them. The CDR3 sequence is 13 residues long. CDR3 loop: CSVAPGIGQPQHF. In DNA form, the CDR3 reads TGCAGCGTTGCTCCAGGGATAGGTCAGCCCCAGCATTTT.

This clonotype was recorded many times. The V gene is TRBV9, the J gene TRBJ1-5; 10 nucleotides match TRBD1. The CDR3 is made up of 14 amino acids. J was trimmed by 5 bases and V by 5 bases; bases with no gene match: 4. Germline CDR1 and CDR2: SGDLS and YYNGEE. CDR3 residues: CASSPGQGYQPQHF. The CDR3 region has the DNA TGTGCCAGCAGTCCGGGACAGGGGTATCAGCCCCAGCATTTT.

The J gene is TRBJ2-3, the V gene TRBV3-1, with 14 bases fitting TRBD2. This CDR3 contains 17 residues. From germline, CDR1 is LGHDT and CDR2 YNNKEL (reference sequence). J was trimmed by 6 bases and V by 3 bases; bases with no gene match: 8. In DNA, the CDR3 is TGTGCCAGCAGCCATTTAAGACTAGCGGGGGGGGATGATACGCAGTATTTT. The encoded protein is CASSHLRLAGGDDTQYF.

This clonotype was detected many times. CDR3 in DNA: TGCAGTGCTAGAGGGGGGGCAGGTAATCAGCCCCAGCATTTT. Protein: CSARGGAGNQPQHF. This chain connects TRBV20-1 to TRBJ1-5; a weak D match, TRBD1 (6 bases). Trimming shortened V by 1 base and J by 4 bases, and 11 bases separated the two germline ends. The germline V gene has CDR1 DFQATT and CDR2 SNEGSKA (reference sequence). CDR3 size: 14 residues.

This clonotype was seen ten or more times. This chain uses TRBV20-1 with TRBJ1-4; D is unclear. Looked up from germline, CDR1 is DFQATT and CDR2 is SNEGSKA (reference sequence). The V and J ends lost 0 bases and 6 bases respectively, with 5 bases between them. The CDR3 sequence is 12 residues long. The DNA for the CDR3 is TGCAGTGCTAGAGATGACGATGAAAAACTGTTTTTT. Translation: CSARDDDEKLFF.

This clonotype was observed at least ten times. The chain uses TRBV9 and TRBJ1-2; D might be TRBD1 (5 bases). The length of the CDR3 is 17 residues. Trimming pared 2 bases from V and 0 bases from J, leaving 17 bases between. CDR1 is SGDLS, CDR2 YYNGEE, per germline. CDR3 in amino acids: CASSVGPQEGTNYGYTF. The CDR3 coding sequence is TGTGCCAGCAGCGTCGGCCCCCAGGAGGGGACTAACTATGGCTACACCTTC.

Ten or more counts support this clonotype. The CDR3 is CASRLSGIYTYGSYNEQFF. CDR3 nucleotides: TGTGCCAGCAGACTAAGCGGGATCTACACGTATGGCTCCTACAATGAGCAGTTCTTC. The chain uses TRBV11-2 and TRBJ2-1, with TRBD2 identical over 7 bases. Losses at the gene ends were 6 bases for V and 0 bases for J; bases not matched to a gene: 17. This CDR3 comprises 19 residues. Germline V lookup: CDR1 SGHAT, CDR2 FQNNGV.

This clonotype was observed many times. The V call is TRBV30, the J call TRBJ1-2; no clear D gene. V lost 2 bases and J 4 bases, leaving 14 bases between the germline ends. Germline V gene data show CDR1 as GTSNPN and CDR2 as SVGIG (reference sequence). The CDR3 covers 14 residues. The CDR3 sequence is CAWSPIGLGYGYTF. CDR3 in DNA: TGTGCCTGGAGTCCGATAGGACTGGGCTATGGCTACACCTTC. The full variable domain, with the rest looked up from reference TRBV30 and TRBJ1-2, is SQTIHQWPATLVQPVGSPLSLECTVEGTSNPNLYWYRQAAGRGLQLLFYSVGIGQISSEVPQNLSASRPQDRQFILSSKKLLLSDSGFYLCAWSPIGLGYGYTFGSGTRLTVV.